One TCR beta chain is described in this entry. The target antigen is unknown. Memory CD4+ cells were defined as CD4+CD45RO+CD25-. After constant-region reverse-primer amplification, full-length variable regions underwent semi-nested PCR with Nested Universal Primer A. In TCRdb, the 5' RACE reads were re-called with MiXCR into one record per CDR3 protein. This sample has tens of thousands of distinct CDR3 sequences, with about 28% found just once. Findings of the study overall: Tumor Tregs overlapped most with tumor, then blood, naive CD4+ cells. Tumor memory CD4+ T cell TCR gene usage was found to cluster with blood and lymph node memory CD4+ cells and with lymph node naive CD4+ cells.

The receptor comes from a female donor with breast cancer. Sequencing was done on a sample of tumor-infiltrating memory CD4+ T cells sorted from the breast tumor. As for subset: memory CD4+ T cells, CD4+CD45RO+CD25-.

CDR3 nucleotide sequence: TGTGCCAGCAGCTCGACTAGGTGGGCAGATACGCAGTATTTT. This encodes CASSSTRWADTQYF. The V gene is TRBV7-2, the J gene TRBJ2-3; TRBD2 might be the D (6 bases). Per the germline V gene, CDR1 is SGHTA and CDR2 is FQGNSA. Deletions cut 4 bases from V and 4 bases from J, with 12 bases between. CDR3 length: 14 residues.